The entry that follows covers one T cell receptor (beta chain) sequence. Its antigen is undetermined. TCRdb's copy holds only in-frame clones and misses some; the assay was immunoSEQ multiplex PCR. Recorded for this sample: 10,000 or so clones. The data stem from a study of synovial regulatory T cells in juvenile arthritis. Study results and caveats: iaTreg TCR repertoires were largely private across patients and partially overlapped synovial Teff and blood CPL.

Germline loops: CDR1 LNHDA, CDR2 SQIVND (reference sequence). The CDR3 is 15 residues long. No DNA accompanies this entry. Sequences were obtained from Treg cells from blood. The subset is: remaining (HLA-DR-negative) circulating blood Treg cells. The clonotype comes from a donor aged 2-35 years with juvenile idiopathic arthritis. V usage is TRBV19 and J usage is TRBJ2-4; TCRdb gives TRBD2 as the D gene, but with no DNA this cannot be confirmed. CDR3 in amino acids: CAVSSGTVGRNIQYF.